This TCR beta chain stems from a study of T cells in Graves' hyperthyroidism and ophthalmopathy (dated by TCRdb to 2018 to 2020). For context, the study as a whole: Peripheral blood samples were taken at the time of initial diagnosis, prior to any treatment. A discovery cohort of around 98 patients, 43 with Graves' ophthalmopathy and more than 55 with stable Graves' hyperthyroidism, was used to find distinguishing TCR V-J signatures. According to the paper, TCR Vbeta CDR3 sequencing was carried out on more than 120 peripheral blood samples, which came from 40 to 45 ophthalmopathy, some 73 hyperthyroidism and about 17 progressor patients. In addition, the study compared T-cell repertoires in thyroid tissue and in blood from about 6 Graves' hyperthyroidism patients. Following sampling, methimazole starting at 30 mg daily was given to hyperthyroidism patients, and high-dose intravenous methylprednisolone was given to ophthalmopathy patients. Whether ophthalmopathy could be predicted prospectively was tested in an independent validation cohort made up of roughly 19 hyperthyroidism patients plus 17 patients who later progressed to ophthalmopathy. For training and testing, the 100 or so patients in the discovery cohort were randomly divided in a 7:3 ratio.

Ophthalmopathy patients had moderately to severely active disease, Clinical Activity Score of at least 3, NOSPECS grade of at least 4, and duration under 3 months. Any patient with an uncontrolled infection, another autoimmune disease, pregnancy or lactation was excluded. Clinical symptoms, serum thyroxine and TRAb, thyroid ultrasound, and orbital computed tomography formed the basis for the diagnoses. PBMCs were isolated from about 10 ml of fresh peripheral blood by Ficoll-Paque density gradient centrifugation. Trizol reagent was used to extract total RNA, and RNA quality was then checked on an Agilent 2100 Bioanalyzer. The TCR beta CDR3 regions were amplified from the RNA transcripts. The TCR CDR3 was subjected to a first round of RT-PCR using the HTBI primer set and the Qiagen OneStep RT-PCR kit. Libraries were constructed in a second round of multiplex PCR, after which size selection and purification were carried out. Sequencing of the libraries was done on an Illumina HiSeq2000 using paired-end 100 bp reads. As for the authors' bioinformatics: SOAPnuke was used to process the raw data, removing reads that contained adapters or uncalled bases, had a mean Phred below 15, or lacked an exact match to the constant primer or identifier. COPE v1.2.5 was used to merge the high-quality paired reads, and each unique nucleotide sequence was defined as a clonotype. MiTCR v1.1 was used to align the clonotypes against IMGT TRBV, TRBD and TRBJ reference segments. The analysis was restricted to V-J combinations with a frequency above 0.0001, which together covered just over 98% of the repertoires. The TCS score was defined as the ratio of F50 (clonal expansion) to E x V (chaos), calculated using BLOSUM62-based TCRdist between CDR3 peptides within each V-J. Welch's t-statistics and random forest reduced around 550 V-J features to 10 to 15, which were used in a naive Bayes classifier (R e1071). The public reads were reanalyzed by TCRdb: fastp trimming at Q25, MiXCR alignment, in-frame beta chains only. One record per CDR3 amino acid sequence lists the most common genes and DNA. The V and J calls, along with clone size, are taken from TCRdb and not from the paper's own processing. For this sample there are hundreds of thousands of distinct CDR3 sequences; approximately 25% appear just once. Clones ranked in the top ten supply approximately 10% of the sample.

Results the study describes overall, beyond this receptor: No statistical method was used to fix the sample size in advance, and group allocation was not hidden from the investigators. Ophthalmopathy was separated from stable hyperthyroidism by a 13 V-J signature model, with over 85% sensitivity and roughly 81% specificity obtained in cross-validation and 80%/75% obtained in testing. Most expanded thyroid clonotypes (frequency above 0.001) were also detected in blood, suggesting blood repertoires may reflect thyroid immune responses. In validation, progression to ophthalmopathy was predicted by the model with 70% to 71% sensitivity and 72.22% specificity, a median of 6.5 months before onset.

This clonotype appeared many times. This receptor's antigen is unknown. No clone much larger than this one lies a single base away; base qualities are absent. This TCR came from a woman between 25 and 40 years old with Graves' ophthalmopathy. Material for sequencing was blood.

The CDR3 loop reads CSAPGLAGSSYEQYF. The DNA sequence is given as TGCAGTGCTCCGGGACTAGCGGGGAGCTCCTACGAGCAGTACTTC. The chain is encoded by TRBV20-1 joined to TRBJ2-7; TRBD2 aligns with 13 central bases. The CDR3 numbers 15 residues from cysteine through phenylalanine. CDR3 DNA is the only sequence kept; it has 45 bases, read in frame from the first base. Trimming removed 5 bases from V and 0 bases from J; the gene matches leave 4 bases unexplained. The germline V gene (reference sequence) supplies CDR1 DFQATT and CDR2 SNEGSKA.